A few counts support the clone carrying this T cell receptor (beta chain). As yet, its antigen is unknown. This CDR3 is 15 amino acids long. V shed 2 bases, J shed 2 bases, and the junction held 4 bases outside the gene matches. Per germline, CDR1 KGHDR and CDR2 SFDVKD. The data derive from a study of blood T cells in healthy people across ages. Regarding the study as a whole: Diversity of TCR beta per million T cells declined in a roughly linear way with age.

Primers used in a second PCR of about 6 to 11 cycles were a sample-barcoded 5' primer and a J-beta primer mix. Tagging of each cDNA molecule was performed by a template-switch adaptor with 12 random nucleotides. Each CDR3 protein is one row after TCRdb ran MiXCR on the 5' RACE reads. The sample records 780,000 or so distinct CDR3 sequences, 20% to 30% being singletons. The same data also went into a second study, on T cells of mothers and their children. As that report states: Slightly, though not significantly, more overlap was seen in related than in unrelated mother-child pairs. Researchers found no T cell clones that were persistent and microchimeric.

V gene TRBV24-1 combines with J gene TRBJ1-2; 7 nucleotides agree with TRBD1. The sample comprised blood. The clonotype comes from a boy between 10 and 17 years old in good health. The DNA for the CDR3 is TGTGCCACCAGTGATTCAAGGGGGCAGAACTATGGCTACACCTTC. As protein: CATSDSRGQNYGYTF.